These 28 T cell receptor beta chains originate from one sample sequenced in a study of blood T cell repertoires in COVID-19. Repertoires were generated with immunoSEQ multiplex PCR, while TCRdb's copy carries only in-frame clones and drops some. The sample yields under 250,000 clones, around 83% seen once. The sample was peripheral blood. Receptor source: a woman between 50 and 59 years old with acute or convalescent COVID-19.

V gene TRBV5-5 combines with J gene TRBJ1-1; 7 positions agree with TRBD1. V lost 3 bases and J lost 1; bases outside the gene matches: 9. CDR3 size: 16 residues. CDR1 is SGHKS and CDR2 is YYEKEE in the germline V gene (reference sequence). CDR3 sequence: CASSSRQGLSNTEAFF. In DNA, the CDR3 is TGTGCCAGCAGCTCCCGACAGGGCCTGTCGAACACTGAAGCTTTCTTT.

The chain links TRBV5-1 to TRBJ2-3, with D possibly being TRBD1 (5 bases). The CDR3 is 13 residues long. Trimming stripped 2 bases from V and 4 bases from J, with 8 bases between. Per germline, CDR1 SGHRS and CDR2 YFSETQ. This CDR3 reads CASSLGVADTQYF. Here the CDR3 DNA reads TGCGCCAGCAGCTTAGGGGTGGCAGATACGCAGTATTTT.

The chain links TRBV5-8 to TRBJ2-7; a possible D gene is TRBD1 (6 bases). In germline, CDR1 is SGHTS, CDR2 YDEGEE. With 3 bases removed from V and 3 bases from J, the gap between germline ends came to 19 bases. The CDR3 extends over 16 amino acids. The CDR3 nucleotides read TGTGCCAGCAGCTCCTACTCGGGACAAACCGGCTACGAGCAGTACTTC. Translating it yields CASSSYSGQTGYEQYF.

This clone has only one observation. This same CDR3 is encoded by further DNA sequences in the sample. The chain links TRBV19 to TRBJ2-7; 9 bases agree with TRBD1. The CDR3 extends over 16 amino acids. The ends lost 3 bases at V and 3 bases at J; junction bases unmatched: 9. CDR1 LNHDA and CDR2 SQIVND come from the germline V gene (reference sequence). CDR3 coding DNA: TGTGCCAGTAGTATCCACCCCGGGACAGGGATCTACGAGCAGTACTTC. Translation: CASSIHPGTGIYEQYF.

V is TRBV6-5 and J is TRBJ2-7; tentative D call: TRBD2 (5 bases). Trimming left V 9 bases short and J 5 bases short, with 14 bases between. The CDR3 consists of 12 residues. Germline V CDR1 and CDR2: MNHEY, SVGAGI. This CDR3 is CASRGSGHEQYF. CDR3 bases: TGTGCCAGTCGAGGGAGCGGCCACGAGCAGTACTTC.

The V call is TRBV4-2, the J call TRBJ2-1, with a possible D match to TRBD2 (5 bases). Trimming removed 4 bases from V and 10 bases from J, with 14 bases in between. CDR1 is LGHNA, CDR2 YNFKEQ, per germline. The CDR3 covers 13 residues. The CDR3 DNA reads as TGTGCCAGCAGCCGGACTGGGTCAGGCGAGCAGTTCTTC. This translates into CASSRTGSGEQFF.

On this clone: Additional DNA sequences in this sample encode the identical CDR3. CDR3 in DNA: TGTGCCATCAGTGAGGGACAGGGTACAGATACGCAGTATTTT. Translated, it gives CAISEGQGTDTQYF. The chain recombines TRBV10-3 with TRBJ2-3; TRBD1 aligns across 8 bases. The CDR3 runs 14 residues. The V gene end was trimmed by 2 bases and the J gene end by 3 bases; junction bases not matched to a gene: 1. Germline-derived CDR1 and CDR2 are ENHRY and SYGVKD.

V usage is TRBV9 and J usage is TRBJ2-3, with a possible D match to TRBD2 (6 bases). The germline CDR1 and CDR2 sequences are SGDLS and YYNGEE. The CDR3 sequence is 14 residues long. The V and J ends lost 4 bases and 5 bases respectively, with 14 bases between them. CDR3 protein: CASSWTIEEDTQYF. CDR3 sequence (DNA): TGTGCCAGCAGCTGGACTATCGAGGAAGATACGCAGTATTTT.

V usage is TRBV30 and J usage is TRBJ2-2; tentatively, D is TRBD2 (7 bases). This CDR3 has 14 residues. The V end lost 5 bases, the J end lost 5 bases, and 15 bases lay between the germline ends. Looked up from germline, CDR1 is GTSNPN and CDR2 is SVGIG (reference sequence). Here the CDR3 reads CAWEMGGATGELFF. The CDR3 bases are TGTGCCTGGGAGATGGGGGGGGCGACCGGGGAGCTGTTTTTT.

This clone was seen only once. This chain joins TRBV5-1 and TRBJ2-7; perhaps TRBD2 as D (6 bases). The CDR3 runs to 18 residues. The germline V and J ends were trimmed by 4 bases and 2 bases, with 25 bases remaining between them. Germline lookup yields CDR1 SGHRS and CDR2 YFSETQ. CDR3 sequence: CASSRRIGSGEGTYEQYF. The CDR3 DNA follows: TGCGCCAGCAGCCGAAGGATCGGGTCGGGAGAGGGGACCTACGAGCAGTACTTC.

The chain carries TRBV9 and TRBJ1-2, with unresolved D. Germline V CDR1 and CDR2: SGDLS, YYNGEE. CDR3 length: 13 amino acids. V was shortened by 0 bases and J by 2 bases, with 5 bases between the two germline ends. The CDR3 bases are TGTGCCAGCAGCGTAGACCAGAACTATGGCTACACCTTC. It is translated as CASSVDQNYGYTF. Full variable domain (rest looked up from reference TRBV9 and TRBJ1-2): DSGVTQTPKHLITATGQRVTLRCSPRSGDLSVYWYQQSLDQGLQFLIQYYNGEERAKGNILERFSAQQFPDLHSELNLSSLELGDSALYFCASSVDQNYGYTFGSGTRLTVV.

This clone was recorded once. In nucleotides, the CDR3 is TGCGCCAGCAGCCAAGGGGGGACAGGGGTGTATCGCGAGCAGTACTTC. This encodes CASSQGGTGVYREQYF. The V and J genes are TRBV4-1 and TRBJ2-7; 10 nucleotides match TRBD1. The CDR3 has 16 residues. CDR1 is MGHRA, CDR2 YSYEKL, per germline. J was trimmed by 6 bases and V by 1 base; bases with no gene match: 9.

The rearrangement uses TRBV6-6 and TRBJ1-1; 7 bases match TRBD1. The trim removed 10 bases at V and 1 base at J, leaving 9 bases unmatched. Germline V lookup: CDR1 MNHNY, CDR2 SVGAGI (reference sequence). The CDR3 is 14 residues long. The DNA for the CDR3 is TGTGCCATACAGCGACAGGGAGGGAACACTGAAGCTTTCTTT. It codes for CAIQRQGGNTEAFF.

V and J are TRBV18 and TRBJ1-1; maybe TRBD1 (5 bases). CDR1 and CDR2 from the germline V gene are KGHSH and LQKENI. The CDR3 consists of 14 residues. Trimming removed 0 bases at V and 11 bases at J, with 16 bases between. The CDR3 region is CASSPPGQASGAFF. The DNA for the CDR3 is TGTGCCAGCTCACCACCGGGGCAGGCTTCCGGCGCTTTCTTT.

The chain couples TRBV10-1 to TRBJ2-2; TRBD1 is a possible D gene (5 bases). The length of the CDR3 is 14 residues. Trimming stripped 3 bases from V and 4 bases from J, with 9 bases between. Per the germline V gene, CDR1 is WNHNN and CDR2 is SYGVQD (reference sequence). Here the CDR3 reads CASSEGHLTGELFF. The CDR3 DNA reads TGCGCCAGCAGTGAAGGACACCTCACCGGGGAGCTGTTTTTT.

This rearrangement joins TRBV19 to TRBJ1-2; perhaps TRBD1 as D (5 bases). The germline V gene encodes CDR1 LNHDA and CDR2 SQIVND (reference sequence). The CDR3 is 14 residues long. V lost 6 bases to trimming and J lost 3 bases, with 14 bases between them. DNA for the CDR3: TGTGCCAGTAGAAGGATCGGGGGTGACTATGGCTACACCTTC. Amino acids: CASRRIGGDYGYTF.

The genes are TRBV29-1 and TRBJ2-7; 10 positions agree with TRBD2. Germline V gives CDR1 SQVTM, CDR2 ANQGSEA. CDR3 size: 13 residues. The V gene end was trimmed by 6 bases and the J gene end by 2 bases; junction bases not matched to a gene: 4. CDR3 residues: CSVGTSATYEQYF. As DNA, the CDR3 is TGCAGCGTCGGGACTAGCGCGACCTACGAGCAGTACTTC.

This clone was seen only once. The chain has TRBV18 and TRBJ2-1; 7 positions agree with TRBD1. The V gene end was trimmed by 1 base and the J gene end by 7 bases; junction bases not matched to a gene: 13. The germline V gene encodes CDR1 KGHSH and CDR2 LQKENI. The CDR3 extends over 17 amino acids. The CDR3 here is CASSPRDPTARGNEQFF. The CDR3 DNA sequence: TGTGCCAGCTCACCACGAGATCCGACCGCCAGGGGGAATGAGCAGTTCTTC.

CDR3 DNA sequence: TGTGCCAGTAGTTTCACGGGAGGTACCGGGGAGCTGTTTTTT. As protein: CASSFTGGTGELFF. This chain uses TRBV19 with TRBJ2-2, with 7 bases matching TRBD2. This CDR3 has 14 amino acids. The V gene's germline CDR1 is LNHDA and CDR2 SQIVND (reference sequence). The trim removed 5 bases at V and 5 bases at J, leaving 5 bases unmatched.

The chain combines TRBV7-9 with TRBJ2-7, with 8 bases matching TRBD2. Germline V gene lookup returns CDR1 SEHNR and CDR2 FQNEAQ (reference sequence). V was clipped by 5 bases and J by 6 bases; unmatched bases: 15. CDR3 size: 16 residues. In DNA form, the CDR3 reads TGTGCCAGCAGCGCAAGGGCGGCGGGAGGTGTGGCCGAGCAGTACTTC. Protein: CASSARAAGGVAEQYF.

The V gene is TRBV3-1 (or the pseudogene TRBV3-2), the J gene TRBJ2-3; D gene unclear. The ends were cut back, 4 bases at V and 4 bases at J, with 12 bases in the middle. In germline, CDR1 is LGHDT, CDR2 YNNKEL (reference sequence). The CDR3 is 14 amino acids. CDR3 amino acids: CASSPTEVPDTQYF. The CDR3 DNA sequence: TGTGCCAGCAGCCCAACTGAGGTCCCAGATACGCAGTATTTT.

The chain's CDR3 is CASGSGGASTEAFF. The DNA for the CDR3 is TGTGCTAGTGGGAGTGGGGGGGCTAGCACTGAAGCTTTCTTT. This rearrangement joins TRBV12-5 to TRBJ1-1, with D possibly TRBD1 on 6 matching bases. V shed 6 bases and J shed 4 bases, with 15 bases lying between them. Germline values: CDR1 LGHNT, CDR2 FRNRAP. CDR3 length: 14 amino acids. The whole variable domain, filled in from reference TRBV12-5 and TRBJ1-1, reads DARVTQTPRHKVTEMGQEVTMRCQPILGHNTVFWYRQTMMQGLELLAYFRNRAPLDDSGMPKDRFSAEMPDATLATLKIQPSEPRDSAVYFCASGSGGASTEAFFGQGTRLTVV.

V gene TRBV27 combines with J gene TRBJ2-2; D may be TRBD2 (6 bases). The length of the CDR3 is 14 residues. CDR1 is MNHEY and CDR2 is SMNVEV in the germline V gene (reference sequence). The germline V and J ends were trimmed by 6 bases and 7 bases, with 15 bases remaining between them. CDR3 sequence: CASRPLMGGGELFF. CDR3 sequence (DNA): TGTGCCAGCAGACCGCTTATGGGGGGCGGGGAGCTGTTTTTT.

In its sample, this clone was seen once. The CDR3 region is CASSILGQGESEQYF. As DNA, the CDR3 is TGTGCCAGTAGTATTCTCGGACAGGGGGAATCCGAGCAGTACTTC. The chain couples TRBV19 to TRBJ2-7; TRBD1 matches at 10 bases. This CDR3 spans 15 amino acids. The V and J ends lost 3 bases and 6 bases, in that order; junction bases with no gene match: 8. Germline lookup yields CDR1 LNHDA and CDR2 SQIVND (reference sequence).

The rearrangement joins TRBV6-4 to TRBJ2-5; D unresolved. Germline V lookup: CDR1 MRHNA, CDR2 SNTAGT. Trimming shortened V by 3 bases and J by 2 bases, and 16 bases separated the two germline ends. The CDR3 is 16 residues long. The CDR3 region is CASSDFGQHHQETQYF. In nucleotides, the CDR3 is TGTGCCAGCAGTGATTTTGGGCAGCACCATCAAGAGACCCAGTACTTC.

This clone was counted between two and nine times. V usage is TRBV6-5 and J usage is TRBJ1-2, with 7 nucleotides matching TRBD1. Germline assignment: CDR1 MNHEY and CDR2 SVGAGI. The CDR3 is made up of 15 amino acids. Trimming at V came to 5 bases and at J to 8 bases, leaving 14 bases not matched to a gene. CDR3: CASSPSKGAKRGYTF. The CDR3, as DNA: TGTGCCAGCAGTCCGTCAAAGGGGGCGAAGAGGGGCTACACCTTC.

The CDR3 DNA reads as TGTGCCAGCAGTTCAAAGGGACAGGGCTGGGGCTACACCTTC. Its protein product is CASSSKGQGWGYTF. The chain has TRBV28 and TRBJ1-2; 9 positions agree with TRBD1. Germline-derived CDR1 and CDR2 are MDHEN and SYDVKM. The CDR3 spans 14 residues. V dropped 4 bases and J dropped 8; count of bases not matched to a gene: 8.

The V and J genes are TRBV28 and TRBJ2-1, with 7 bases lining up with TRBD2. Per germline, CDR1 MDHEN and CDR2 SYDVKM. J lost 6 bases, V lost 2 bases, and 7 bases had no gene match. The CDR3 is 15 amino acids. CDR3 sequence: CASSLMREWFNEQFF. The DNA for the CDR3 is TGTGCCAGCAGTTTAATGCGGGAGTGGTTCAATGAGCAGTTCTTC. The full variable domain, rest sourced from reference TRBV28 and TRBJ2-1, is DVKVTQSSRYLVKRTGEKVFLECVQDMDHENMFWYRQDPGLGLRLIYFSYDVKMKEKGDIPEGYSVSREKKERFSLILESASTNQTSMYLCASSLMREWFNEQFFGPGTRLTVL.